This TCR beta chain emerged from a study of blood T cells in healthy people across ages. In regard to this clonotype: No antigen is known for it.

Study conclusions and caveats: The unknown donor CMV status may have confounded expanded clonotype changes. When one million T cells were used, diversity estimates were thought to be underestimates.

PCR was performed a second time for about 7 to 12 cycles using a sample-barcoded 5' primer and a J-beta primer mix. TCRdb reprocessed the 5' RACE reads with MiXCR, giving one entry per CDR3 protein. Altogether around 1,800,000 distinct CDR3 sequences are present, approximately 40% being singletons, with the ten largest covering more than 20%. The study recruited healthy Caucasian donors from Russia who were aged about 6 to 95. Germline V CDR1 and CDR2: SGHRS, YFSETQ. The CDR3 is made up of 14 amino acids. V shed 2 bases, J shed 10 bases, and the junction held 9 bases outside the gene matches. The chain is built from TRBV5-1 and TRBJ2-1; 7 bases are a match to TRBD1. The clonotype comes from a human donor in good health. The sample was blood. The CDR3 DNA follows: TGCGCCAGCAGCTTCCGGGACAGTACCTACGAGCAGTTCTTC. It yields the protein CASSFRDSTYEQFF.